The next 20 T cell receptor beta chains were all read from a single sample in a study of blood T cell repertoires in COVID-19. The method was immunoSEQ multiplex PCR; TCRdb's version includes in-frame clones alone and lacks a portion of them. Here the sample spans fewer than 500,000 clones, approximately 87% being singletons. The sequenced sample consisted of PBMCs or T cells enriched from blood (not recorded which). The receptors come from a man aged 25 to 45 who had recovered from COVID-19.

This chain connects TRBV5-1 to TRBJ2-3, with D maybe TRBD2 (6 bases). The germline V and J ends were trimmed by 6 bases and 1 base, with 18 bases remaining between them. There are 16 residues in the CDR3. Germline loops: CDR1 SGHRS, CDR2 YFSETQ. The DNA for the CDR3 is TGCGCCAGCATTTTCGGCCAAGGAGGGCGCACAGATACGCAGTATTTT. Protein: CASIFGQGGRTDTQYF.

V gene TRBV10-1 combines with J gene TRBJ2-3; 13 bases fit TRBD2. The V gene's germline CDR1 is WNHNN and CDR2 SYGVQD (reference sequence). The CDR3 covers 16 residues. Unmatched junction bases numbered 4, after V lost 5 bases and J lost 2 bases. The CDR3 protein is CASSSGTSGATDTQYF. CDR3 sequence (DNA): TGCGCCAGCAGTTCCGGGACTAGCGGGGCCACAGATACGCAGTATTTT.

The chain uses TRBV7-9 and TRBJ1-2; D unresolved. Per germline, CDR1 SEHNR and CDR2 FQNEAQ (reference sequence). Trimming took off 5 bases at V and 4 bases at J, with 14 bases between the two ends. The CDR3 totals 14 residues. CDR3 in amino acids: CASSPVERGYGYTF. In DNA, the CDR3 is TGTGCCAGCAGCCCCGTCGAGCGGGGCTATGGCTACACCTTC.

V is TRBV11-2 and J is TRBJ1-1; D gene uncertain. Trimming left V 1 base short and J 7 bases short, with 7 bases between. CDR3 size: 12 residues. Per the germline V gene, CDR1 is SGHAT and CDR2 is FQNNGV. CDR3 loop: CASSLGTVEAFF. The CDR3 DNA reads as TGTGCCAGCAGCTTAGGTACTGTTGAAGCTTTCTTT.

This chain joins TRBV2 and TRBJ1-2, with D possibly matching TRBD1 (5 bases). Germline values: CDR1 SNHLY, CDR2 FYNNEI. V shed 7 bases and J shed 4 bases, with 7 bases lying between them. The CDR3 runs 11 residues. The CDR3 bases are TGTGCCAGCACTGACAGCTATGGCTACACCTTC. The encoded protein is CASTDSYGYTF.

J is TRBJ1-1 and V is TRBV19; perhaps TRBD1 as D (6 bases). The germline gives CDR1 LNHDA, CDR2 SQIVND (reference sequence). This CDR3 region has 15 residues. The germline V and J ends were trimmed by 5 bases and 1 base, with 14 bases remaining between them. This CDR3 reads CASSALPGQNTEAFF. The DNA for the CDR3 is TGTGCCAGTAGTGCCCTACCGGGACAGAACACTGAAGCTTTCTTT. Full variable domain (rest looked up from reference TRBV19 and TRBJ1-1): DGGITQSPKYLFRKEGQNVTLSCEQNLNHDAMYWYRQDPGQGLRLIYYSQIVNDFQKGDIAEGYSVSREKKESFPLTVTSAQKNPTAFYLCASSALPGQNTEAFFGQGTRLTVV.

V is TRBV5-6 and J is TRBJ2-7, with D tentatively TRBD1 (6 bases). The V gene lost 3 bases and the J gene lost 4 bases, with 11 bases spanning the gap. Germline V gene data show CDR1 as SGHDT and CDR2 as YYEEEE. The CDR3 runs to 13 residues. CDR3 DNA sequence: TGTGCCAGCAGCTCCACAGGGTCATACGAGCAGTACTTC. The encoded protein is CASSSTGSYEQYF.

The V and J genes are TRBV7-2 and TRBJ2-2, with D perhaps TRBD2 (7 bases). The length of the CDR3 is 15 residues. The germline gives CDR1 SGHTA, CDR2 FQGNSA. Trimming pared 2 bases from V and 6 bases from J, leaving 13 bases between. CDR3 sequence reads: CASSLSPGGPGELFF. CDR3 DNA sequence: TGTGCCAGCAGCTTATCTCCCGGGGGGCCCGGGGAGCTGTTTTTT.

This chain connects TRBV5-1 to TRBJ2-2; 9 bases fit TRBD1. Trimming cost V 4 bases and J 0 bases; bases outside gene matches: 4. CDR3 length equals 16 residues. Germline-derived CDR1 and CDR2 are SGHRS and YFSETQ. The CDR3 nucleotides are TGCGCCAGCAGCAGCACAGGGGGCGCGAACACCGGGGAGCTGTTTTTT. Its protein is CASSSTGGANTGELFF.

The V and J genes are TRBV5-1 and TRBJ2-3; the D gene is possibly TRBD2 (5 bases). Trimming shortened V by 3 bases and J by 2 bases, and 16 bases separated the two germline ends. The CDR3 sequence is 16 residues long. CDR1 and CDR2 (germline): SGHRS, YFSETQ. The CDR3 reads CASSWGSNGNTDTQYF. As DNA, the CDR3 is TGCGCCAGCAGCTGGGGAAGCAACGGGAACACAGATACGCAGTATTTT. Using reference TRBV5-1 and TRBJ2-3 for the parts outside the CDR3, the full variable domain is KAGVTQTPRYLIKTRGQQVTLSCSPISGHRSVSWYQQTPGQGLQFLFEYFSETQRNKGNFPGRFSGRQFSNSRSEMNVSTLELGDSALYLCASSWGSNGNTDTQYFGPGTRLTVL.

The V call is TRBV6-5, the J call TRBJ1-2; possible D gene TRBD1, 5 bases. Germline loops: CDR1 MNHEY, CDR2 SVGAGI. Trimming took off 6 bases at V and 0 bases at J, with 11 bases between the two ends. The CDR3 consists of 14 residues. CDR3 in DNA: TGTGCCAGCAGCCAGCGACAGACTAACTATGGCTACACCTTC. Translated: CASSQRQTNYGYTF.

This sequence joins TRBV19 and TRBJ1-3, with 8 bases that match TRBD1. The germline V gene has CDR1 LNHDA and CDR2 SQIVND (reference sequence). The CDR3 has 15 amino acids. Trimming took 4 bases from V and 3 from J; bases not matched to a gene: 5. CDR3 region: CASSRSRGHGNTIYF. As DNA, the CDR3 is TGTGCCAGTAGTAGGTCCAGGGGGCATGGAAACACCATATATTTT.

This chain links TRBV10-3 with TRBJ2-1; perhaps TRBD2 as D (5 bases). V was clipped by 3 bases and J by 0 bases, with 9 bases between them. The CDR3 extends over 15 amino acids. From germline, CDR1 is ENHRY and CDR2 SYGVKD. CDR3 sequence: CAISDYGGSYNEQFF. In DNA, the CDR3 is TGTGCCATCAGTGATTACGGAGGCTCCTACAATGAGCAGTTCTTC.

This clone is a singleton in its sample. The rearrangement links TRBV9 to TRBJ2-5; no reliable D call. V dropped 4 bases and J dropped 2 bases, with 9 bases sitting between them. The CDR3 loop spans 13 amino acids. The germline V gene encodes CDR1 SGDLS and CDR2 YYNGEE. Written as DNA, the CDR3 is TGTGCCAGCAGCCCCCGGGTGCAAGAGACCCAGTACTTC. Amino acid sequence: CASSPRVQETQYF.

This chain links TRBV7-8 with TRBJ2-3; 7 nucleotides match TRBD2. The length of the CDR3 is 15 residues. Trimming cost V 4 bases and J 1 base; bases outside gene matches: 5. Germline V CDR1 and CDR2: SGHVS, FQNEAQ. The CDR3 DNA sequence: TGTGCCAGCAGCTCTCGGGGGGACGGCACAGATACGCAGTATTTT. The encoded protein is CASSSRGDGTDTQYF.

For the CDR3, the DNA is TGTGCCAGCAGTGCCGCCGGCGGGGGAGAAGCTTTCTTT. Translation gives CASSAAGGGEAFF. This rearrangement joins TRBV27 to TRBJ1-1; possibly TRBD1 for D (5 bases). V was trimmed by 5 bases and J by 8 bases, leaving 15 bases between them. This CDR3 region has 13 residues. Germline V gene sequence: CDR1 MNHEY, CDR2 SMNVEV (reference sequence).

The rearrangement uses TRBV19 and TRBJ2-7; 11 positions agree with TRBD1. The CDR3 is 14 amino acids. Trimming removed 4 bases from V and 11 bases from J; junction bases left unmatched: 10. Germline V CDR1 and CDR2: LNHDA, SQIVND (reference sequence). The CDR3 DNA is TGTGCCAGTAGTACCACCGGGACAGGGGGTCCAAAGTACTTC. The encoded protein is CASSTTGTGGPKYF.

The rearrangement links TRBV7-2 to TRBJ2-3; the match to TRBD1 covers 8 bases. This CDR3 is 16 amino acids long. Trimming removed 5 bases from V and 1 base from J; junction bases left unmatched: 8. Germline CDR1 reads SGHTA; CDR2 reads FQGNSA. The CDR3: CASSPYLTGGTDTQYF. DNA of the CDR3: TGTGCCAGCAGCCCTTATCTGACAGGGGGCACAGATACGCAGTATTTT.

The gene calls are TRBV7-9 and TRBJ1-2; the D gene is possibly TRBD1 (6 bases). V gave up 1 base and J gave up 6 bases, with 12 bases separating them. Germline V lookup: CDR1 SEHNR, CDR2 FQNEAQ (reference sequence). CDR3 length: 14 residues. Written as DNA, the CDR3 is TGTGCCAGCAGCTTAGTCAGCCAGGGGAATGGCTACACCTTC. Protein sequence: CASSLVSQGNGYTF. The full variable domain, in which reference TRBV7-9 and TRBJ1-2 provide the parts outside the CDR3, is DTGVSQNPRHKITKRGQNVTFRCDPISEHNRLYWYRQTLGQGPEFLTYFQNEAQLEKSRLLSDRFSAERPKGSFSTLEIQRTEQGDSAMYLCASSLVSQGNGYTFGSGTRLTVV.

V gene TRBV6-6 combines with J gene TRBJ1-5; 8 positions match TRBD1. The V gene's germline CDR1 is MNHNY and CDR2 SVGAGI (reference sequence). The CDR3 runs 14 residues. V gave up 2 bases and J gave up 6 bases; unmatched junction bases: 3. CDR3 sequence reads: CASSYGQGGQPQHF. In DNA form, the CDR3 reads TGTGCCAGCAGTTACGGACAGGGAGGTCAGCCCCAGCATTTT.